The clone carrying this TCR beta chain was picked up a small number of times. Its target is not known. The data derive from a study of T cells after yellow fever vaccination. Points from the study as a whole: There was a small share of clonotypes that showed up in both the CD4 and CD8 compartments. Repertoires sorted by FACS could include abundant clonotypes that are contaminants from the bulk population. Most primary-vaccination clones reappeared after the booster (approximately 97% CD4, approximately 88% CD8).

The V end was cut by 6 bases, the J end by 10 bases, with 18 bases between. Germline V gene data show CDR1 as DFQATT and CDR2 as SNEGSKA (reference sequence). The CDR3 is 12 residues long. Each CDR3 protein gets one entry after TCRdb re-called the 5' RACE reads with MiXCR. Of hundreds of thousands of distinct CDR3 sequences detected, approximately 13% appear once; the ten largest clones hold more than 12%. This TCR was sampled from a man in his thirties or forties who received the YFV17D yellow fever vaccine. This rearrangement joins TRBV20-1 to TRBJ1-1, with D unclear. Sequenced here: PBMCs, sampled on the day of the yellow fever booster vaccination. DNA of the CDR3: TGCAGTGCCCCCGGCAGACAAGTCGGAGCTTTCTTT. Translation: CSAPGRQVGAFF.